The rows below give T cell receptor beta chains drawn from one sample of a study of blood T cell repertoires in COVID-19. Some clones are missing from TCRdb's copy, which holds only in-frame ones; the method was immunoSEQ multiplex PCR. The repertoire has some 350,000 clones, more than 70% of them found once; the top ten carry approximately 5%. Specimen: PBMCs or T cells enriched from blood (not recorded which). Receptor source: a woman under 40 who had recovered from COVID-19. Each CDR3 is given with its conserved first and last residue. D genes are given only for firm matches. Clone size, where shown, is once, few, many, or a class for clones that have expanded.

TRBJ1-2 TRBV10-3 . . TGTGCCATCAGTCCAGCAGGGTTGTTCTATGGCTACACCTTC CAISPAGLFYGYTF
TRBJ1-4 TRBV9 . . TGTGCCAGCAGCGGCACAGGGTCTGCAACTAATGAAAAACTGTTTTTT CASSGTGSATNEKLFF
TRBJ2-3 TRBV3-1/TRBV3-2 TRBD2 . TGTGCCAGCAGCCAAGAAATGCTAGTGAGTCGGGGGGGCTCTAGCACAGATACGCAGTATTTT CASSQEMLVSRGGSSTDTQYF
TRBJ1-5 TRBV2 . once TGTGCCAGCAGTCTCCAGGGTGGGGGCAATCAGCCCCAGCATTTT CASSLQGGGNQPQHF
TRBJ2-7 TRBV28 TRBD1 . TGTGCCAGCGGCCCCGGGACAGGGTTTTCCTACGAGCAGTACTTC CASGPGTGFSYEQYF
TRBJ2-1 TRBV5-1 TRBD1 . TGCGCCAGCAGCTTACAGGGGTTCAGCCCAAGGGGAAACAATGAGCAGTTCTTC CASSLQGFSPRGNNEQFF
TRBJ2-3 TRBV20-1 TRBD1 . TGCAGTGCTAAAGGACAGGGAGCGCAGTATTTT CSAKGQGAQYF
TRBJ2-7 TRBV25-1 . . TGTGCCAGCAGGGAGGACAGCTACGAGCAGTACTTC CASREDSYEQYF
TRBJ1-6 TRBV11-3 . once TGTGCCAGCAGCGCCAGCGGTCCGGATTCACCCCTCCACTTT CASSASGPDSPLHF
TRBJ1-2 TRBV14 . . TGTGCCAGCAGCGGTACAGGGTCACCTACCTCGAGCGGCTACACCTTC CASSGTGSPTSSGYTF
TRBJ1-1 TRBV3-1/TRBV3-2 . . TGTGCCAGCAGCCAAGACTCGGGGGTACGGTCCAACACTGAAGCTTTCTTT CASSQDSGVRSNTEAFF
TRBJ1-1 TRBV11-2 . . TGTGCCAGCAGCTGGGGCACGTCGGGCACTGAAGCTTTCTTT CASSWGTSGTEAFF
TRBJ2-1 TRBV7-2 TRBD2 . TGTGCCAGCACCACCGGGGGGGGATCCCTCTACAATGAGCAGTTCTTC CASTTGGGSLYNEQFF
TRBJ1-2 TRBV28 . . TGTGCCAGCAGTTTCATTCAGGGTACTGCCTATGGCTACACCTTC CASSFIQGTAYGYTF
TRBJ1-5 TRBV6-4 . . TGTGCCAGCAGCCCAGGGGCCTCAGGGCCCCAGCATTTT CASSPGASGPQHF
TRBJ1-4 TRBV4-1 . once TGCGCCAGCAGCCGGGCGTCCCCGGGGAATGAAAAACTGTTTTTT CASSRASPGNEKLFF